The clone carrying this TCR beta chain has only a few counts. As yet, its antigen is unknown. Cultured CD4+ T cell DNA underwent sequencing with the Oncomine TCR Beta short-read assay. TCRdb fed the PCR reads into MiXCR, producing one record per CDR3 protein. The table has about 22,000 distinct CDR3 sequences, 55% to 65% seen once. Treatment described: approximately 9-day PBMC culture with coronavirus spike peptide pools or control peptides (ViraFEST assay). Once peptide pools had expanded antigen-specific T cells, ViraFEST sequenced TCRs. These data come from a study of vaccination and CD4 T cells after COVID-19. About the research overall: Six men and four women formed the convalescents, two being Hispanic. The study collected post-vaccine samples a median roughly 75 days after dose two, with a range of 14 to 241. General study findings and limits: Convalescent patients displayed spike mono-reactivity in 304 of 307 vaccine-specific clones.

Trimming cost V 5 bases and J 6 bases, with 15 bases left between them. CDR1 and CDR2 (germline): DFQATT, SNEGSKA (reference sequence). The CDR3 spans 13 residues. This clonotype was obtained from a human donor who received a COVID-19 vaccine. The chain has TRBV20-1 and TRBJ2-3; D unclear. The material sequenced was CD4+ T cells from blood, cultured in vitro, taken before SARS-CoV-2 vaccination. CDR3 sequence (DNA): TGCAGTGCTGCGTATGAACCGAGGGATACGCAGTATTTT. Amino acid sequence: CSAAYEPRDTQYF.